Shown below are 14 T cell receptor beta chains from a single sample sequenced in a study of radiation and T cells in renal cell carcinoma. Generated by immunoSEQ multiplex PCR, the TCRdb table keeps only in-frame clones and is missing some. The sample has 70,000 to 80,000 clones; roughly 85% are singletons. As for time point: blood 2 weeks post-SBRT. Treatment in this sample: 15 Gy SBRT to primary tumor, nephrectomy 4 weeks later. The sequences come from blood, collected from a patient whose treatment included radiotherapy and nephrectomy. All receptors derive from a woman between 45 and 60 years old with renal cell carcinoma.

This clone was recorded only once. The CDR3 nucleotides read TGTGCCAGTACCAGGGGCGGTCAGCCCCAGCATTTT. This sequence encodes CASTRGGQPQHF. V and J are TRBV19 and TRBJ1-5, with a possible D match to TRBD1 (6 bases). Trimming left V 7 bases short and J 6 bases short, with 10 bases between. The CDR3 is 12 residues long. Germline CDR1 LNHDA, CDR2 SQIVND (reference sequence).

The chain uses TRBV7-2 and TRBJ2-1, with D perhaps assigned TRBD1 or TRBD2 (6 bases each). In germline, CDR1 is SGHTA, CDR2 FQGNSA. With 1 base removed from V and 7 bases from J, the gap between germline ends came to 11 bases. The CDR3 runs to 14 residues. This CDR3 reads CASSLEGGRNEQFF. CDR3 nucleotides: TGTGCCAGCAGCTTAGAGGGGGGCCGGAATGAGCAGTTCTTC.

CDR3 nucleotide sequence: TGTGCCAGCAGTCCCCCGGGTAGCACGAACACCGGGGAGCTGTTTTTT. The encoded protein is CASSPPGSTNTGELFF. The rearrangement uses TRBV27 and TRBJ2-2, with D uncertain. CDR3 length: 16 residues. Per the germline V gene, CDR1 is MNHEY and CDR2 is SMNVEV (reference sequence). Deletions cut 5 bases from V and 0 bases from J, with 13 bases between.

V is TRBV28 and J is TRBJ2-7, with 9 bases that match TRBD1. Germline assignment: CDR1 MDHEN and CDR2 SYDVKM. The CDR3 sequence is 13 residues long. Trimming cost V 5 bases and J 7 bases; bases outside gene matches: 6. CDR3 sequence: CASSGTGMGEQYF. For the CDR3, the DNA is TGTGCCAGCAGTGGGACAGGGATGGGTGAGCAGTACTTC.

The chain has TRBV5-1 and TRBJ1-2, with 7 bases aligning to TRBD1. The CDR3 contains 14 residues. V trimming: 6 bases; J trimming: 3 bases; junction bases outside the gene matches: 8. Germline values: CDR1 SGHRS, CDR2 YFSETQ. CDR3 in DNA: TGCGCCAGCACACCGACAGGGAGGGACTATGGCTACACCTTC. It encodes CASTPTGRDYGYTF.

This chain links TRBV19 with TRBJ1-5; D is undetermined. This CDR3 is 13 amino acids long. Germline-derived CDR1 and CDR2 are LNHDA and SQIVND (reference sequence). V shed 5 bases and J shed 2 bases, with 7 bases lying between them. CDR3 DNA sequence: TGTGCCAGTAGTGCGCAGGGCAATCAGCCCCAGCATTTT. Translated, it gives CASSAQGNQPQHF.

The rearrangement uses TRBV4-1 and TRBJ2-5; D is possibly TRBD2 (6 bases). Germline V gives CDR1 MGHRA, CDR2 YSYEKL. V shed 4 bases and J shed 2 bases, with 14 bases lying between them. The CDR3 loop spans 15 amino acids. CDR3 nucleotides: TGCGCCAGCAGCCTTAGCGGAAACACTCAAGAGACCCAGTACTTC. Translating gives CASSLSGNTQETQYF.

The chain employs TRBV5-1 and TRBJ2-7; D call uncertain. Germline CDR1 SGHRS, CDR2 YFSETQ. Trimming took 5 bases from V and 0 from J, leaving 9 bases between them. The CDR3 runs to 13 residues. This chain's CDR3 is CASRETGSYEQYF. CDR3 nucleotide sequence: TGCGCCAGCAGGGAGACTGGCTCCTACGAGCAGTACTTC.

As DNA, the CDR3 is TGTGCCAGCAGCCCAATCGGGCGGGAGGGCCGGTATGAGCAGTTCTTC. It translates to CASSPIGREGRYEQFF. J is TRBJ2-1 and V is TRBV11-2, with TRBD2 matching over 9 bases. Germline CDR1 reads SGHAT; CDR2 reads FQNNGV. This CDR3 is built from 16 residues. V was clipped by 5 bases and J by 8 bases; unmatched bases: 13.

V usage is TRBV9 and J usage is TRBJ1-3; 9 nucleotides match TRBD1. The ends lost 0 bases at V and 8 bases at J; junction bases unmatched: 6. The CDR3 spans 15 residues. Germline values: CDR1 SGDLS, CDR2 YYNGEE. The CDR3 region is CASSVEQGAWDTIYF. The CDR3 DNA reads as TGTGCCAGCAGCGTAGAACAGGGGGCGTGGGACACCATATATTTT.

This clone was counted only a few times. This chain's CDR3 is CASSPNTASYNEQFF. The CDR3 nucleotides are TGTGCCAGCAGTCCGAACACCGCCTCCTACAATGAGCAGTTCTTC. This chain links TRBV6-5 with TRBJ2-1; no definite D call. The V end lost 5 bases, the J end lost 0 bases, and 11 bases lay between the germline ends. Germline V gene sequence: CDR1 MNHEY, CDR2 SVGAGI. This CDR3 is built from 15 residues.

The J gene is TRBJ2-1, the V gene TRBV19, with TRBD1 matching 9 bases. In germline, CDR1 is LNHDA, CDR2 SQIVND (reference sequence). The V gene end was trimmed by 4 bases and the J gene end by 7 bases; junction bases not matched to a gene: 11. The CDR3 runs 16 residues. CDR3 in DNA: TGTGCCAGTAGTACGATCCCGGGACAGGGTATTAATGAGCAGTTCTTC. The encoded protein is CASSTIPGQGINEQFF. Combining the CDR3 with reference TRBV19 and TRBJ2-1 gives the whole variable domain DGGITQSPKYLFRKEGQNVTLSCEQNLNHDAMYWYRQDPGQGLRLIYYSQIVNDFQKGDIAEGYSVSREKKESFPLTVTSAQKNPTAFYLCASSTIPGQGINEQFFGPGTRLTVL.

The CDR3 reads CASSEASTDTQYF. Here the CDR3 DNA reads TGTGCCAGCAGTGAAGCTTCCACAGATACGCAGTATTTT. J is TRBJ2-3 and V is TRBV6-4; D gene uncertain. V was trimmed by 3 bases and J by 2 bases, leaving 6 bases between them. The CDR3 has 13 residues. Germline V lookup: CDR1 MRHNA, CDR2 SNTAGT.

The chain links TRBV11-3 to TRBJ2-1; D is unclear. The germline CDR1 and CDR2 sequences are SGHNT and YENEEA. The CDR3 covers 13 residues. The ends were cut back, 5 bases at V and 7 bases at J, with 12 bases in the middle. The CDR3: CASSPPAVNEQFF. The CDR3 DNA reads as TGTGCCAGCAGCCCACCGGCGGTGAATGAGCAGTTCTTC.